The clone carrying this T cell receptor (beta chain) was seen many times. PBMCs were derived from 10 ml fresh peripheral blood. Germline values: CDR1 MDHEN, CDR2 SYDVKM. The CDR3 is made up of 13 amino acids. The germline V and J ends were trimmed by 3 bases and 4 bases, with 9 bases remaining between them. This sample stems from a study of T cells in Graves' hyperthyroidism and ophthalmopathy. The TCR beta CDR3 regions underwent amplification using RNA transcripts as the source. Researchers ran a first-round RT-PCR on the TCR CDR3 using the HTBI primer set. TCRdb processed the multiplex PCR reads anew with MiXCR; each CDR3 protein has one entry. This table holds hundreds of thousands of distinct CDR3 sequences, about 15% found once.

This TCR came from a young woman with Graves' ophthalmopathy. Sequencing was done on a sample of blood. This chain uses TRBV28 with TRBJ1-2, with D uncertain. The CDR3 sequence is CASSFGRPYGYTF. The CDR3 DNA sequence: TGTGCCAGCAGTTTCGGCAGGCCCTATGGCTACACCTTC.